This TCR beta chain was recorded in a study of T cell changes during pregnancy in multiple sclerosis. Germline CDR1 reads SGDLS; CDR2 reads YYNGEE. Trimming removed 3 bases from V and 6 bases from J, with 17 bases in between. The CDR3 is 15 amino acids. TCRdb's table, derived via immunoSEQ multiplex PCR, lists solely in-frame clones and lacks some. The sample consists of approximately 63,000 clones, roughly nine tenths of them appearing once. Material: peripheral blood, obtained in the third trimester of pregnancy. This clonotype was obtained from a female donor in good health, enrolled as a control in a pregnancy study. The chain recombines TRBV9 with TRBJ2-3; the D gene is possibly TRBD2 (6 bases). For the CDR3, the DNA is TGTGCCAGCAGCGATGCGGGGCGGCTTCCCGATACGCAGTATTTT. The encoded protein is CASSDAGRLPDTQYF.